Shown below are 10 T cell receptor beta chains from a single sample sequenced in a study of blood T cell repertoires in COVID-19. Assay used: immunoSEQ multiplex PCR; TCRdb lists only in-frame clones, some missing. The repertoire holds about 160,000 clones, with 70% to 90% as singletons. What was sequenced was peripheral blood. These receptors were obtained from a man older than 75 with COVID-19, enrolled during active disease.

As DNA, the CDR3 is TGTGCCAGCAGCTTACAGGGGGCAACTAATGAAAAACTGTTTTTT. Protein sequence: CASSLQGATNEKLFF. V usage is TRBV11-1 and J usage is TRBJ1-4, with 7 nucleotides matching TRBD1. The CDR3 runs to 15 residues. Germline loops: CDR1 SGHAT, CDR2 FQDESV (reference sequence). Trimming removed 2 bases from V and 0 bases from J; junction bases left unmatched: 0. Together with reference TRBV11-1 and TRBJ1-4, the CDR3 gives the full variable domain: EAEVAQSPRYKITEKSQAVAFWCDPISGHATLYWYRQILGQGPELLVQFQDESVVDDSQLPKDRFSAERLKGVDSTLKIQPAELGDSAMYLCASSLQGATNEKLFFGSGTQLSVL.

The CDR3 reads CASSRTSGGLDIQYF. In DNA, the CDR3 is TGTGCCAGCAGCAGAACTAGCGGGGGGTTGGACATTCAGTACTTC. The chain is built from TRBV13 and TRBJ2-4; 12 bases map to TRBD2. Germline CDR1 and CDR2: PRHDT and FYEKMQ (reference sequence). CDR3 length equals 15 residues. J gave up 8 bases and V 5 bases, and 7 bases lay outside the gene matches.

The CDR3 spells CASSRGTGGQPQHF. The CDR3 DNA follows: TGTGCCAGCAGTCGCGGGACAGGTGGGCAGCCCCAGCATTTT. This chain joins TRBV6-5 and TRBJ1-5; the match to TRBD1 covers 8 bases. Germline V gives CDR1 MNHEY, CDR2 SVGAGI. CDR3 length: 14 amino acids. V was clipped by 5 bases and J by 7 bases; unmatched bases: 7.

This rearrangement joins TRBV7-8 to TRBJ1-1; D gene unclear. Trimming removed 2 bases from V and 7 bases from J, with 5 bases in between. This CDR3 has 11 residues. CDR1 is SGHVS and CDR2 is FQNEAQ in the germline V gene. CDR3: CASSLRLEAFF. Here the CDR3 DNA reads TGTGCCAGCAGCTTAAGACTTGAAGCTTTCTTT.

This chain joins TRBV6-1 and TRBJ1-5; weak D call: TRBD1 (5 bases). The CDR3 is 14 amino acids. Trimming pared 2 bases from V and 5 bases from J, leaving 10 bases between. Germline V lookup: CDR1 MNHNS, CDR2 SASEGT. DNA for the CDR3: TGTGCCAGCAGTGAATGGGCGGGGGATCAGCCCCAGCATTTT. It is translated as CASSEWAGDQPQHF.

This chain links TRBV11-3 with TRBJ1-1, with 8 bases that match TRBD1. Germline CDR1 and CDR2: SGHNT and YENEEA. The CDR3 has 14 residues. V lost 5 bases and J lost 3; bases outside the gene matches: 5. This chain's CDR3 is CASSQRTGHTEAFF. For the CDR3, the DNA is TGTGCCAGCAGCCAACGGACAGGGCACACTGAAGCTTTCTTT. Together with reference TRBV11-3 and TRBJ1-1, the CDR3 gives the full variable domain: EAGVVQSPRYKIIEKKQPVAFWCNPISGHNTLYWYLQNLGQGPELLIRYENEEAVDDSQLPKDRFSAERLKGVDSTLKIQPAELGDSAVYLCASSQRTGHTEAFFGQGTRLTVV.

V usage is TRBV29-1 and J usage is TRBJ1-1; D is perhaps TRBD1 (5 bases). Trimming left V 7 bases short and J 2 bases short, with 14 bases between. The CDR3 extends over 13 amino acids. In germline, CDR1 is SQVTM, CDR2 ANQGSEA. The CDR3: CSARQRANTEAFF. CDR3 sequence (DNA): TGCAGCGCCCGACAGCGGGCCAACACTGAAGCTTTCTTT. Using reference TRBV29-1 and TRBJ1-1 for the parts outside the CDR3, the full variable domain is SAVISQKPSRDICQRGTSLTIQCQVDSQVTMMFWYRQQPGQSLTLIATANQGSEATYESGFVIDKFPISRPNLTFSTLTVSNMSPEDSSIYLCSARQRANTEAFFGQGTRLTVV.

This chain connects TRBV5-6 to TRBJ1-5; D is possibly TRBD1 (5 bases). V lost 0 bases and J lost 0, with 13 bases in between. CDR1 and CDR2 from the germline V gene are SGHDT and YYEEEE. The CDR3 has 17 amino acids. The CDR3 protein is CASSLASGGHSNQPQHF. The CDR3 region has the DNA TGTGCCAGCAGCTTGGCCTCCGGGGGTCATAGCAATCAGCCCCAGCATTTT.

The gene calls are TRBV7-6 and TRBJ2-1; maybe TRBD2 (7 bases). The CDR3 is made up of 16 amino acids. Trimming cost V 1 base and J 3 bases, with 13 bases left between them. From germline, CDR1 is SGHVS and CDR2 FNYEAQ. CDR3 amino acids: CASSLGGGPNYNEQFF. As DNA, the CDR3 is TGTGCCAGCAGCTTAGGGGGGGGGCCTAACTACAATGAGCAGTTCTTC. Based on the CDR3 plus reference TRBV7-6 and TRBJ2-1, the full variable domain is GAGVSQSPRYKVTKRGQDVALRCDPISGHVSLYWYRQALGQGPEFLTYFNYEAQQDKSGLPNDRFSAERPEGSISTLTIQRTEQRDSAMYRCASSLGGGPNYNEQFFGPGTRLTVL.

The rearrangement links TRBV3-1 (or the pseudogene TRBV3-2) to TRBJ2-5; 8 positions match TRBD2. The CDR3 covers 18 residues. The germline CDR1 and CDR2 sequences are LGHDT and YNNKEL (reference sequence). J lost 5 bases, V lost 11 bases, and 25 bases had no gene match. The CDR3 is CAPSHSRGARGGMETQYF. CDR3 bases: TGTGCCCCCAGCCATTCCCGGGGGGCTCGCGGGGGGATGGAGACCCAGTACTTC.